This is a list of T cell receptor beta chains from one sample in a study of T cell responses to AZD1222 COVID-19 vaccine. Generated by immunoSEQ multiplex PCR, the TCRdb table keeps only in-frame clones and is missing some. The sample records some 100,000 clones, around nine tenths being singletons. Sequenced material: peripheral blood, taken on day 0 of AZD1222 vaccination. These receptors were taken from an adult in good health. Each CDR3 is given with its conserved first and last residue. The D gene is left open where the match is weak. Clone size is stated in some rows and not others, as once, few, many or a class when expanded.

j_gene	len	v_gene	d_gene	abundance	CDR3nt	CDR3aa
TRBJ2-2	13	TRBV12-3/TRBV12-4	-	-	TGTGCCTGCGCGGGACTCCAAACCGGGGAGCTGTTTTTT	CACAGLQTGELFF
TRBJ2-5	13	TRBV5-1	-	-	TGCGCCAGCAGCCGAGACAGTAAAGAGACCCAGTACTTC	CASSRDSKETQYF
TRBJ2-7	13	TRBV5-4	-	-	TGTGCCAGCAGTATAAGTGGCTCCTACGAGCAGTACTTC	CASSISGSYEQYF
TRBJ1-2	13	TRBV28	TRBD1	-	TGTGCCAGCAGGCCGAGGACAGGGGTAGGCTACACCTTC	CASRPRTGVGYTF
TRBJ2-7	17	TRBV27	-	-	TGTGCCAGCAGTGACACGGGGACAGCCTCTGGGGGGCTCGAGCAGTACTTC	CASSDTGTASGGLEQYF
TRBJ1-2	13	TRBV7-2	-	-	TGTGCCAGCAGCTTAACCCGGATGGGCGGCTACACCTTC	CASSLTRMGGYTF
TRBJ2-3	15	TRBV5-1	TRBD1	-	TGCGCCAGCAGCCTCTCGGGACAGGGAGGGGATACGCAGTATTTT	CASSLSGQGGDTQYF
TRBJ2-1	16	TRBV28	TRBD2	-	TGTGCCAGCAGTTCCGTAAACGGGAGGGTGAACAATGAGCAGTTCTTC	CASSSVNGRVNNEQFF
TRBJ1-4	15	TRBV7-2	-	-	TGTGCCAGCAGCTCGCAGGGCGCAACTAATGAAAAACTGTTTTTT	CASSSQGATNEKLFF
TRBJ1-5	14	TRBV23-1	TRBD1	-	TGCGCCAGCAGTCAAGGGACAGCGAGGCAGCCCCAGCATTTT	CASSQGTARQPQHF
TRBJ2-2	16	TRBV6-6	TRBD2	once	TGTGCCAGCAGTTTAGGGACTAGCGGATCCACCGGGGAGCTGTTTTTT	CASSLGTSGSTGELFF
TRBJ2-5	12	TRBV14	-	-	TGTGCCAGCAGCCCGCAACACCATACCCAGTACTTC	CASSPQHHTQYF
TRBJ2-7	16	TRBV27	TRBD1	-	TGTGCCAGCAGCCCGTCCGGGACAGGTAATTCCTACGAGCAGTACTTC	CASSPSGTGNSYEQYF
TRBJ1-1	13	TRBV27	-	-	TGTGCCAGCAGCCCAAGACCCCCCACTGAAGCTTTCTTT	CASSPRPPTEAFF
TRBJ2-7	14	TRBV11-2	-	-	TGTGCCAGCAGCTCCCCTCGGTGGGGGTACGAGCAGTACTTC	CASSSPRWGYEQYF
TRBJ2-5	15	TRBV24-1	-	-	TGTGCCACCAGTGATTCCCGGGGGGCGCCGGAGACCCAGTACTTC	CATSDSRGAPETQYF
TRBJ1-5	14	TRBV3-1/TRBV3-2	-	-	TGTGCCAGCAGCCCCTCTGGCGACGGGCAGCCCCAGCATTTT	CASSPSGDGQPQHF
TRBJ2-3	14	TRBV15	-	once	TGTGCCACCCGAGCCCGGGACTTCACAGATACGCAGTATTTT	CATRARDFTDTQYF
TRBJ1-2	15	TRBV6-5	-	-	TGTGCCAGCACCCCCGGGGGGGGCGACCCGCGCGGCTACACCTTC	CASTPGGGDPRGYTF
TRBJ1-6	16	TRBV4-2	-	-	TGTGCCAGCAGCCAAGATTCGGCAGGGAATAATTCACCCCTCCACTTT	CASSQDSAGNNSPLHF
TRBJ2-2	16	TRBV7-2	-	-	TGTGCCAGCAGCTTAGTCTGGGGAGCGAACACCGGGGAGCTGTTTTTT	CASSLVWGANTGELFF
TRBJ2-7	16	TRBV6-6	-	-	TGTGCCAGCAGTTCCCCGGGAAGGGGGAGTGGTCTCGAGCAGTACTTC	CASSSPGRGSGLEQYF
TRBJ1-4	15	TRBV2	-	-	TGTGCCAGCAGTTCACAGGGAGGACCAAATGAAAAACTGTTTTTT	CASSSQGGPNEKLFF
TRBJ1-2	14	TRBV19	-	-	TGTGCCAGTAGTATGGGGACCGCCGTTTATGGCTACACCTTC	CASSMGTAVYGYTF
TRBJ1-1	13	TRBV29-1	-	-	TGCAGCGTCGAAGCAGGGGCTTACACTGAAGCTTTCTTT	CSVEAGAYTEAFF
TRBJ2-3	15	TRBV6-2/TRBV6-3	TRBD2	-	TGTGCCAGCAGTTACTCGAGGCTAGCGGGAGATACGCAGTATTTT	CASSYSRLAGDTQYF
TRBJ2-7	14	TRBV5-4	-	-	TGTGCCAGCAGCTTCGATATTGGGGCCTACGAGCAGTACTTC	CASSFDIGAYEQYF
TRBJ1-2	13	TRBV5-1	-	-	TGCGCCAGCAGTGCCGAGAGCAACTATGGCTACACCTTC	CASSAESNYGYTF
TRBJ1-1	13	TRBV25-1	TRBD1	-	TGTGCCAGCAGTGAAGGGGACAGGGGTGAAGCTTTCTTT	CASSEGDRGEAFF
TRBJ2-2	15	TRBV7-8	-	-	TGTGCCAGCAGCTTACTAGGGCTGGGCACCGGGGAGCTGTTTTTT	CASSLLGLGTGELFF
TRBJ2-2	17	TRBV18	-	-	TGTGCCAGCTCACCACCCGGGCGGGGGCTCCTAGTCGGGGAGCTGTTTTTT	CASSPPGRGLLVGELFF
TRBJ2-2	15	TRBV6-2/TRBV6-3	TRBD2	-	TGTGCCAGCAGTAAGGGACTAGCGCACACCGGGGAGCTGTTTTTT	CASSKGLAHTGELFF
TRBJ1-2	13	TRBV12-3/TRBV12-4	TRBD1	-	TGTGCCAGCAAGCAGACAGGGCGAGATGGCTACACCTTC	CASKQTGRDGYTF
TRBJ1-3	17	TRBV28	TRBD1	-	TGTGCCAGCAGTTCAACCCGGACAGGCTACTCTGGAAACACCATATATTTT	CASSSTRTGYSGNTIYF
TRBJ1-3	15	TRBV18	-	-	TGTGCCAGCTCACCACGGGGGTCCTCCGGAAACACCATATATTTT	CASSPRGSSGNTIYF
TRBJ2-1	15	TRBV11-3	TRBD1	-	TGTGCCAGCAGCACAGGGGGAGTGGTATCGGATGAGCAGTTCTTC	CASSTGGVVSDEQFF
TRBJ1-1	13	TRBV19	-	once	TGTGCCAGTAGTAACCCCCGGGGTCTTGAAGCTTTCTTT	CASSNPRGLEAFF
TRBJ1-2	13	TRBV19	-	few	TGTGCCAGTAGTATCACATCGGGGTATGGCTACACCTTC	CASSITSGYGYTF
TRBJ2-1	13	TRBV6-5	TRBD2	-	TGTGCCACCAGGACTAGCGGCTACAATGAGCAGTTCTTC	CATRTSGYNEQFF
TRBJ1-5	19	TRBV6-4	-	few	TGTGCCAGCAGTGACGGGGCAGGGGAGGATCCCAAGGGCAATCAGCCCCAGCATTTT	CASSDGAGEDPKGNQPQHF
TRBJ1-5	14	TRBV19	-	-	TGTGCCAGCCGGACCGACAGAATTAATCAGCCCCAGCATTTT	CASRTDRINQPQHF
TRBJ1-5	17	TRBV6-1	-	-	TGTGCCAGCAGCGAACGGACGATGGGAAGGGGGAATCAGCCCCAGCATTTT	CASSERTMGRGNQPQHF
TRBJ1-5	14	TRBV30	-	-	TGTGCCTGGAGTGATCGGTTAAGCAATCAGCCCCAGCATTTT	CAWSDRLSNQPQHF
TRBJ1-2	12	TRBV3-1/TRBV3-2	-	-	TGTGCCAGCAGCCGTACTAACTATGGCTACACCTTC	CASSRTNYGYTF
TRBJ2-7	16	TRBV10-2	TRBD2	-	TGCGCCAGCAGGCAATTACTAGCGGGAGCTATGAACGAGCAGTACTTC	CASRQLLAGAMNEQYF
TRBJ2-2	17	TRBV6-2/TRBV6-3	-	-	TGTGCCAGTAGTTCGGTCGGGCGGGGATGGGTCACCGGGGAGCTGTTTTTT	CASSSVGRGWVTGELFF
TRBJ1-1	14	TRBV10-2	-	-	TGCGCCAGCAGTGAACCTAGACAGAACACTGAAGCTTTCTTT	CASSEPRQNTEAFF
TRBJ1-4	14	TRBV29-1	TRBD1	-	TGCAGCGTTGAGCCCGGGACAGGGAGTGAAAAACTGTTTTTT	CSVEPGTGSEKLFF
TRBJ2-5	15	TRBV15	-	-	TGTGCCACCAGCAGAGATTTGGCTAACCAAGAGACCCAGTACTTC	CATSRDLANQETQYF
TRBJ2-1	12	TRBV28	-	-	TGTGCCAGCAGTTTGGTCCTAACTGAGCAGTTCTTC	CASSLVLTEQFF
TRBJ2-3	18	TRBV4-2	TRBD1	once	TGTGCCAGCAGCCAAGATCCGACAGGGGCCGGGGTTGCAGATACGCAGTATTTT	CASSQDPTGAGVADTQYF
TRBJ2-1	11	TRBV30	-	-	TGTGCCTGGAGCCACCTCGATGAGCAGTTCTTC	CAWSHLDEQFF